The entry below describes one T cell receptor (beta chain). Antigen: not known. Combining a sample-barcoded 5' primer with a J-beta primer mix, a second PCR ran for 7 to 11 cycles. The template-switch adaptor, which had 12 random nucleotides, put a tag on each cDNA molecule. In TCRdb, the 5' RACE reads were re-called with MiXCR into one record per CDR3 protein. The sample carries about 830,000 distinct CDR3 sequences, 55% to 65% recorded once. This sample stems from a study of blood T cells in healthy people across ages. The sample, 9 to 10 milliliters of peripheral blood, was drawn from each donor. General study points: Donor CMV status, an unknown factor, possibly confounded changes in expanded clonotypes.

Sequencing was carried out using blood. This clonotype was sampled from a man aged 25 to 40 in good health.

This CDR3 reads CASSLPLGTGSYNEQFF. The CDR3 DNA reads TGTGCCAGCAGTTTGCCTCTAGGCACCGGCTCCTACAATGAGCAGTTCTTC. The rearrangement links TRBV12-3 or TRBV12-4 to TRBJ2-1, with unresolved D. The V end was cut by 3 bases, the J end by 0 bases, with 15 bases between. The CDR3 runs 17 residues.